These 26 T cell receptor beta chains originate from one sample sequenced in a study of Tregs in tolerant kidney transplant recipients. Some clones are missing from TCRdb's copy, which holds only in-frame ones; the method was immunoSEQ multiplex PCR. The sample holds just under 65,000 clones, 98% seen once. The material sequenced was Tregs from blood, taken before the transplant. The receptors here all came from a human donor who received a combined kidney and bone marrow transplant.

The chain uses TRBV10-2 and TRBJ2-7; 15 bases are shared with TRBD2. The CDR3 runs 12 residues. The germline CDR1 and CDR2 sequences are WSHSY and SAAADI. Losses at the gene ends were 8 bases for V and 13 bases for J; bases not matched to a gene: 6. The CDR3 DNA reads as TGCGCCAGCGGGGGGACTAGCGGGAGGTATTACTTC. Translating it yields CASGGTSGRYYF.

The table lists this clone with a count of one. The chain links TRBV19 to TRBJ1-1; the match to TRBD1 covers 7 bases. This CDR3 has 15 residues. J gave up 0 bases and V 7 bases, and 8 bases lay outside the gene matches. Germline-derived CDR1 and CDR2 are LNHDA and SQIVND (reference sequence). CDR3: CASKLQGTVNTEAFF. CDR3 coding DNA: TGTGCCAGTAAGCTCCAGGGGACAGTGAACACTGAAGCTTTCTTT. Together with reference TRBV19 and TRBJ1-1, the CDR3 gives the full variable domain: DGGITQSPKYLFRKEGQNVTLSCEQNLNHDAMYWYRQDPGQGLRLIYYSQIVNDFQKGDIAEGYSVSREKKESFPLTVTSAQKNPTAFYLCASKLQGTVNTEAFFGQGTRLTVV.

The V gene is TRBV15, the J gene TRBJ2-7, with a weak D call TRBD1 (5 bases). V was shortened by 1 base and J by 6 bases, with 7 bases between the two germline ends. This CDR3 has 12 amino acids. Germline V gene sequence: CDR1 LNHNV, CDR2 YYDKDF (reference sequence). DNA for the CDR3: TGTGCCACCAGCAGAGCTGGGGCCGAGCAGTACTTC. This codes for CATSRAGAEQYF. The full variable domain, its missing parts supplied by reference TRBV15 and TRBJ2-7, is DAMVIQNPRYQVTQFGKPVTLSCSQTLNHNVMYWYQQKSSQAPKLLFHYYDKDFNNEADTPDNFQSRRPNTSFCFLDIRSPGLGDTAMYLCATSRAGAEQYFGPGTRLTVT.

This chain links TRBV7-2 with TRBJ2-1, with D unclear. The germline CDR1 and CDR2 sequences are SGHTA and FQGNSA. V lost 7 bases, J lost 2 bases, and 18 bases lay in between. The CDR3 has 16 amino acids. This CDR3 is CASNPRGGWAYNEQFF. DNA for the CDR3: TGTGCCAGCAACCCGAGAGGTGGATGGGCCTACAATGAGCAGTTCTTC.

The rearrangement uses TRBV6-5 and TRBJ1-3; tentatively, D is TRBD1 (5 bases). V was trimmed by 3 bases and J by 2 bases, leaving 8 bases between them. The germline V gene has CDR1 MNHEY and CDR2 SVGAGI. This CDR3 comprises 14 residues. CDR3 sequence: CASSYDRTGNTIYF. DNA for the CDR3: TGTGCCAGCAGTTATGACAGAACTGGAAACACCATATATTTT.

V is TRBV6-1 and J is TRBJ1-4, with 12 positions matching TRBD1. CDR1 is MNHNS, CDR2 SASEGT, per germline. The V and J ends lost 3 bases and 5 bases, in that order; junction bases with no gene match: 1. This CDR3 contains 15 residues. In DNA form, the CDR3 reads TGTGCCAGCAGTGACGGGACAGGGGGCAATGAAAAACTGTTTTTT. It yields the protein CASSDGTGGNEKLFF.

V and J are TRBV19 and TRBJ2-5; 11 bases fit TRBD2. With V trimmed by 5 bases and J by 1 base, 3 bases remained unmatched. The CDR3 extends over 15 amino acids. CDR1 and CDR2 (germline): LNHDA, SQIVND (reference sequence). CDR3 residues: CASSRGLAVQETQYF. Here the CDR3 DNA reads TGTGCCAGTAGTCGGGGACTAGCGGTCCAAGAGACCCAGTACTTC.

There are a few counts of this clone. The chain recombines TRBV7-6 with TRBJ2-5; TRBD1 agrees at 11 bases. J was trimmed by 4 bases and V by 5 bases; bases with no gene match: 9. There are 16 residues in the CDR3. CDR1 and CDR2 from the germline V gene are SGHVS and FNYEAQ. CDR3 loop: CASSLWTGGGGETQYF. In DNA, the CDR3 is TGTGCCAGCAGCCTATGGACAGGGGGCGGGGGAGAGACCCAGTACTTC.

The chain is built from TRBV5-5 and TRBJ2-7, with 7 bases lining up with TRBD2. The CDR3 spans 15 residues. V was clipped by 0 bases and J by 2 bases; unmatched bases: 5. Germline CDR1 SGHKS, CDR2 YYEKEE (reference sequence). CDR3: CASSLVASGPYEQYF. CDR3 in DNA: TGTGCCAGCAGCTTGGTGGCTAGCGGTCCCTACGAGCAGTACTTC.

The rearrangement joins TRBV5-1 to TRBJ1-2; tentatively, D is TRBD1 (6 bases). This CDR3 spans 14 amino acids. From germline, CDR1 is SGHRS and CDR2 YFSETQ. V was cut by 4 bases and J by 5 bases, with 15 bases left in between. CDR3 protein: CASSTSGTSYGYTF. The CDR3 DNA sequence: TGCGCCAGCAGCACCTCCGGGACATCTTATGGCTACACCTTC. Drawing the rest from reference TRBV5-1 and TRBJ1-2, the complete variable domain is KAGVTQTPRYLIKTRGQQVTLSCSPISGHRSVSWYQQTPGQGLQFLFEYFSETQRNKGNFPGRFSGRQFSNSRSEMNVSTLELGDSALYLCASSTSGTSYGYTFGSGTRLTVV.

The V and J genes are TRBV7-8 and TRBJ2-7; 15 nucleotides match TRBD2. Looked up from germline, CDR1 is SGHVS and CDR2 is FQNEAQ. The J segment lost 2 bases and the V segment lost 5 bases, leaving 10 bases of the junction unmatched. The CDR3 is 18 amino acids. The CDR3 DNA reads TGTGCCAGCAGCCCTAGGACTAGCGGGAGGGTTTCCACCTACGAGCAGTACTTC. Translating gives CASSPRTSGRVSTYEQYF.

This chain uses TRBV5-1 with TRBJ2-1; D remains ambiguous. Trimming took 0 bases from V and 6 from J, leaving 10 bases between them. This CDR3 region has 14 residues. From germline, CDR1 is SGHRS and CDR2 YFSETQ. In nucleotides, the CDR3 is TGCGCCAGCAGCTTGGGTCATGCAGGCAATGAGCAGTTCTTC. As protein: CASSLGHAGNEQFF.

The rearrangement joins TRBV7-2 to TRBJ2-7; a weak D match, TRBD2 (7 bases). This CDR3 contains 14 residues. Germline lookup yields CDR1 SGHTA and CDR2 FQGNSA. V lost 4 bases, J lost 3 bases, and 13 bases lay in between. The CDR3 DNA sequence: TGTGCCAGCAGCTGGCTGGGGGGGCTCTACGAGCAGTACTTC. It is translated as CASSWLGGLYEQYF.

The genes are TRBV7-2 and TRBJ2-5; D is uncertain. The germline V gene has CDR1 SGHTA and CDR2 FQGNSA. V dropped 2 bases and J dropped 5 bases, with 12 bases sitting between them. The CDR3 sequence is 14 residues long. The CDR3 spells CASSLSGGTETQYF. In nucleotides, the CDR3 is TGTGCCAGCAGCTTATCTGGCGGTACGGAGACCCAGTACTTC.

On this clone itself: The sample holds other DNA sequences that translate to the same CDR3. The V and J genes are TRBV5-1 and TRBJ2-2; D unclear. CDR1 is SGHRS and CDR2 is YFSETQ in the germline V gene. V shed 5 bases and J shed 4 bases, with 9 bases lying between them. This CDR3 region has 13 residues. Here the CDR3 reads CASRRGATGELFF. The DNA for the CDR3 is TGCGCCAGCAGAAGAGGTGCCACCGGGGAGCTGTTTTTT.

A remark on this clone: At one end the junction does not follow the germline gene, possibly because of a read error. Other DNA sequences from this sample encode an identical CDR3 as well. The chain combines TRBV5-1 with TRBJ1-4; 9 bases agree with TRBD1. Germline CDR1 reads SGHRS; CDR2 reads YFSETQ. The CDR3 has 15 residues. CDR3 protein: CASSLWGQGNEKLFF. For the CDR3, the DNA is TGCGCCAGTAGCTTATGGGGACAGGGAAATGAAAAACTGTTTTTT. The full variable domain, its missing parts supplied by reference TRBV5-1 and TRBJ1-4, is KAGVTQTPRYLIKTRGQQVTLSCSPISGHRSVSWYQQTPGQGLQFLFEYFSETQRNKGNFPGRFSGRQFSNSRSEMNVSTLELGDSALYLCASSLWGQGNEKLFFGSGTQLSVL.

The chain combines TRBV5-1 with TRBJ2-3, with 11 bases fitting TRBD2. The ends lost 4 bases at V and 4 bases at J; junction bases unmatched: 8. This CDR3 has 16 residues. Germline lookup yields CDR1 SGHRS and CDR2 YFSETQ. The CDR3 nucleotides read TGCGCCAGCAGCCCCGATGGACTAGCGGGCGCAGATACGCAGTATTTT. Its translation: CASSPDGLAGADTQYF. Full variable domain (outside the CDR3, taken from reference TRBV5-1 and TRBJ2-3): KAGVTQTPRYLIKTRGQQVTLSCSPISGHRSVSWYQQTPGQGLQFLFEYFSETQRNKGNFPGRFSGRQFSNSRSEMNVSTLELGDSALYLCASSPDGLAGADTQYFGPGTRLTVL.

V is TRBV14 and J is TRBJ2-1; TRBD2 agrees at 10 bases. Germline lookup yields CDR1 SGHDN and CDR2 FVKESK. There are 17 residues in the CDR3. V was clipped by 2 bases and J by 5 bases; unmatched bases: 9. CDR3 nucleotide sequence: TGTGCCAGCAGCCAAAGGGAGAGCGGGAGGGCCCACAATGAGCAGTTCTTC. Its protein is CASSQRESGRAHNEQFF.

The rearrangement uses TRBV5-5 and TRBJ2-1; 7 bases are shared with TRBD2. V was clipped by 1 base and J by 3 bases; unmatched bases: 1. CDR1 and CDR2 from the germline V gene are SGHKS and YYEKEE (reference sequence). This CDR3 is 14 amino acids long. This chain's CDR3 is CASSLRDYYNEQFF. CDR3 DNA sequence: TGTGCCAGCAGCTTGCGGGACTACTACAATGAGCAGTTCTTC.

This clone was detected once. The J gene is TRBJ2-1, the V gene TRBV18; 9 positions match TRBD2. CDR3 size: 14 residues. V shed 5 bases and J 6 bases; nucleotides not matched to a gene: 5. CDR1 and CDR2 (germline): KGHSH, LQKENI. The CDR3 DNA sequence: TGTGCCAGCTCATCATTGACTAGCGGCAATGAGCAGTTCTTC. It encodes CASSSLTSGNEQFF.

This clone was picked up one time. The chain is built from TRBV15 and TRBJ2-7; 9 nucleotides line up with TRBD2. V was clipped by 1 base and J by 2 bases; unmatched bases: 3. This CDR3 spans 15 amino acids. The germline CDR1 and CDR2 sequences are LNHNV and YYDKDF (reference sequence). The CDR3 DNA reads as TGTGCCACCAGCAGAGGACTAGCGGAGGCCTACGAGCAGTACTTC. Translated, it gives CATSRGLAEAYEQYF.

This chain uses TRBV30 with TRBJ1-1, with a weak D call TRBD1 (5 bases). Between the trimmed V and J ends, which lost 2 bases and 0 bases, there was a span of 25 bases. The CDR3 sequence is 19 residues long. Germline V gene lookup returns CDR1 GTSNPN and CDR2 SVGIG (reference sequence). The CDR3 loop reads CAWSSTRGGIIALNTEAFF. In DNA form, the CDR3 reads TGTGCCTGGAGTTCAACCCGCGGGGGTATAATCGCTTTGAACACTGAAGCTTTCTTT.

This clone has a single count. This chain links TRBV11-2 with TRBJ2-7, with D maybe TRBD1 (6 bases). The CDR3 length is 16 residues. Trimming cost V 3 bases and J 4 bases, with 19 bases left between them. Germline CDR1 and CDR2: SGHAT and FQNNGV. Here the CDR3 DNA reads TGTGCCAGCAGCTTGCAGACAGGTTACAGCCATTACGAGCAGTACTTC. This gives the protein CASSLQTGYSHYEQYF.

The sample holds one count of this clone. The chain joins TRBV11-3 to TRBJ2-7; 11 nucleotides align to TRBD2. Germline V gene data show CDR1 as SGHNT and CDR2 as YENEEA. The length of the CDR3 is 18 residues. V was pared by 6 bases and J by 1 base, with 14 bases of the junction left unmatched. CDR3 residues: CASRGTSGGRIGSYEQYF. Written as DNA, the CDR3 is TGTGCCAGCAGGGGAACTAGCGGGGGCCGAATTGGGTCCTACGAGCAGTACTTC.

The J gene is TRBJ1-1, the V gene TRBV11-3; D is uncertain. The CDR3 has 14 amino acids. V shed 3 bases and J shed 3 bases, with 11 bases lying between them. Germline CDR1 is SGHNT and CDR2 is YENEEA. This CDR3 is CASSFGRSYTEAFF. In DNA form, the CDR3 reads TGTGCCAGCAGCTTTGGGAGGAGTTACACTGAAGCTTTCTTT.

The rearrangement links TRBV5-5 to TRBJ1-3, with D uncertain. The CDR3 consists of 12 residues. Between the trimmed V and J ends, which lost 3 bases and 2 bases, there was a span of 3 bases. From germline, CDR1 is SGHKS and CDR2 YYEKEE (reference sequence). The CDR3: CASSYTGNTIYF. CDR3 nucleotides: TGTGCCAGCAGCTATACTGGAAACACCATATATTTT.